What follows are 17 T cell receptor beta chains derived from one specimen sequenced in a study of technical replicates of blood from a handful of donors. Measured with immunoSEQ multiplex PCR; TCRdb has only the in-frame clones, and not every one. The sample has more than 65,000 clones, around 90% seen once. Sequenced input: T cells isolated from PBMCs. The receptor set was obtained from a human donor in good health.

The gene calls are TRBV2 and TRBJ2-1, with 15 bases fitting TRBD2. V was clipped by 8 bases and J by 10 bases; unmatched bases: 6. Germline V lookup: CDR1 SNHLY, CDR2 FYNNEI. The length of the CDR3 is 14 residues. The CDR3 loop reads CASRGLAGGGEQFF. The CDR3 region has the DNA TGTGCCAGCCGTGGACTAGCGGGAGGGGGAGAGCAGTTCTTC. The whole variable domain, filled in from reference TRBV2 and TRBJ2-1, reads EPEVTQTPSHQVTQMGQEVILRCVPISNHLYFYWYRQILGQKVEFLVSFYNNEISEKSEIFDDQFSVERPDGSNFTLKIRSTKLEDSAMYFCASRGLAGGGEQFFGPGTRLTVL.

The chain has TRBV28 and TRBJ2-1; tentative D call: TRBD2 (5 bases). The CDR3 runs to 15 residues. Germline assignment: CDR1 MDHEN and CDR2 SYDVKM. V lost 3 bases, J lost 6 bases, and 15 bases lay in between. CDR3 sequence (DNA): TGTGCCAGCAGTTTCGAGGGAACGCACCCCAATGAGCAGTTCTTC. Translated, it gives CASSFEGTHPNEQFF. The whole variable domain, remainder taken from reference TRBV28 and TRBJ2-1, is DVKVTQSSRYLVKRTGEKVFLECVQDMDHENMFWYRQDPGLGLRLIYFSYDVKMKEKGDIPEGYSVSREKKERFSLILESASTNQTSMYLCASSFEGTHPNEQFFGPGTRLTVL.

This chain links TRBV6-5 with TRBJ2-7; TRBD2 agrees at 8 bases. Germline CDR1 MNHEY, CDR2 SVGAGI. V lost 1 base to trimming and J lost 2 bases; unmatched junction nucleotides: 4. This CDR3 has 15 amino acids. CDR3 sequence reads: CASSYFISGTYEQYF. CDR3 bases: TGTGCCAGCAGTTACTTTATTAGCGGGACCTACGAGCAGTACTTC.

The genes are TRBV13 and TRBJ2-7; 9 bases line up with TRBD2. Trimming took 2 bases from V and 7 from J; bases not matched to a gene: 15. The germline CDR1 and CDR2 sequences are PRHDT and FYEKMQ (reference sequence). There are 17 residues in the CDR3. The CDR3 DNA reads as TGTGCCAGCAGCTTAATCCGCGCGGGAGGGCCTGTGGGAGAGCAGTACTTC. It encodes CASSLIRAGGPVGEQYF.

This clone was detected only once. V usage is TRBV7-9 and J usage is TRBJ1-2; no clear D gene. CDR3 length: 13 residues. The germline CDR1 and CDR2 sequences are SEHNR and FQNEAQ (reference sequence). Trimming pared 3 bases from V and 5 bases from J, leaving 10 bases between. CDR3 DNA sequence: TGTGCCAGCAGCTTGAATACATTTTATGGCTACACCTTC. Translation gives CASSLNTFYGYTF.

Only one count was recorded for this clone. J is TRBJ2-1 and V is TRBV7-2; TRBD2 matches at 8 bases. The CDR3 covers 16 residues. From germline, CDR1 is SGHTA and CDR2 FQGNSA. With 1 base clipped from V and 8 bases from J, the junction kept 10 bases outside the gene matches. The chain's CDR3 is CASSLVARLASHEQFF. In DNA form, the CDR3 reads TGTGCCAGCAGCTTAGTTGCTCGACTAGCGTCCCATGAGCAGTTCTTC.

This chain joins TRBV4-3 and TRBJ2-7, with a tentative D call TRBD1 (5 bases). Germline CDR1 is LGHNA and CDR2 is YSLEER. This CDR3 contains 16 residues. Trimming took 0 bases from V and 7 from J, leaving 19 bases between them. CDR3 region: CASSQDALVGVGEQYF. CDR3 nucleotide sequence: TGCGCCAGCAGCCAAGACGCGTTGGTAGGGGTCGGGGAGCAGTACTTC.

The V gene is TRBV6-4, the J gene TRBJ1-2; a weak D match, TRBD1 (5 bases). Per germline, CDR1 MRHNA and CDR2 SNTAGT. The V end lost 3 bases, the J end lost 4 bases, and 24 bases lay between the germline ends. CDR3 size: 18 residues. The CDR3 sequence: CASSESPYAGVSIYGYTF. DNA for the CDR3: TGTGCCAGCAGTGAATCCCCCTATGCGGGGGTGAGTATCTATGGCTACACCTTC.

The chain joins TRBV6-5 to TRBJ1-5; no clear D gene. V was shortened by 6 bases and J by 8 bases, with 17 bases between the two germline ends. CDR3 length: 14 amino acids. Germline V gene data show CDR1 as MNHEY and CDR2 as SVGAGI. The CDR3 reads CASSPPGGREPQHF. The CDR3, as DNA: TGTGCCAGCAGCCCCCCGGGAGGGAGGGAGCCCCAGCATTTT.

This CDR3 reads CASSQDRISYEQYF. In DNA form, the CDR3 reads TGTGCCAGTAGCCAGGACAGGATATCCTACGAGCAGTACTTC. The rearrangement links TRBV19 to TRBJ2-7; 7 bases map to TRBD1. The CDR3 runs 14 residues. V was clipped by 6 bases and J by 1 base; unmatched bases: 6. The germline V gene has CDR1 LNHDA and CDR2 SQIVND (reference sequence).

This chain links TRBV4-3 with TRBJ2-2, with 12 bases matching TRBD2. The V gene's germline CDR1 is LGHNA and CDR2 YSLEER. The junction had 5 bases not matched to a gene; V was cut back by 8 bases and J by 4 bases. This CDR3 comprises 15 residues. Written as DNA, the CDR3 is TGCGCCAGCGGCAAACTAGCGGGAGGCACCGGGGAGCTGTTTTTT. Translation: CASGKLAGGTGELFF.

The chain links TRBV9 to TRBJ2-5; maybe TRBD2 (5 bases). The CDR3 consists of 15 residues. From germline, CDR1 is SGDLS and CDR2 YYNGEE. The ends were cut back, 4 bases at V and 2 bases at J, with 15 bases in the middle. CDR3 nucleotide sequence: TGTGCCAGCAGCCCCCACGGGCGGGTACAAGAGACCCAGTACTTC. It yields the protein CASSPHGRVQETQYF.

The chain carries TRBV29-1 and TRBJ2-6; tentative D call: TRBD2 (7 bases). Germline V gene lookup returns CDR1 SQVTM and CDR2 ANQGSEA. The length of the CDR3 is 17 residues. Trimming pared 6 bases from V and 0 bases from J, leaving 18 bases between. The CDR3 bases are TGCAGCGTGGAGGGGGGGGATGGGGGCTCTGGGGCCAACGTCCTGACTTTC. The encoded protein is CSVEGGDGGSGANVLTF.

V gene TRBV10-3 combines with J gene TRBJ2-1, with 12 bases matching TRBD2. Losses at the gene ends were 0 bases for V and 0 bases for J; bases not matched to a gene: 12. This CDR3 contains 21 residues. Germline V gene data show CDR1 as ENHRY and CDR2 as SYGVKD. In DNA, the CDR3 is TGTGCCATCAGTGAGTCTTACCCGGGACTAGCGGGTCAGAGCTCCTACAATGAGCAGTTCTTC. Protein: CAISESYPGLAGQSSYNEQFF.

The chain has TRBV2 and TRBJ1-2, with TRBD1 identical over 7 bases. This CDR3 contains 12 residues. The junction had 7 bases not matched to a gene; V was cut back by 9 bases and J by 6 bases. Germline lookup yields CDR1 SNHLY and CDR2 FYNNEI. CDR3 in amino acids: CARQATGNGYTF. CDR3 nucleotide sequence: TGTGCCAGACAGGCGACAGGGAATGGCTACACCTTC.

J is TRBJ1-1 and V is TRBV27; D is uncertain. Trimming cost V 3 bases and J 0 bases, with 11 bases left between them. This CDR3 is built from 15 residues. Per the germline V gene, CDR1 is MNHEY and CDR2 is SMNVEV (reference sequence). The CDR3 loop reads CASSFTPGVNTEAFF. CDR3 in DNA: TGTGCCAGCAGTTTTACCCCCGGAGTGAACACTGAAGCTTTCTTT.

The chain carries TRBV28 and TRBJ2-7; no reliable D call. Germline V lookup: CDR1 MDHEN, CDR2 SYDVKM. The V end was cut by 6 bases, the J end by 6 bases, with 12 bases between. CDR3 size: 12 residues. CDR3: CASSPSIFEQYF. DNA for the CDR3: TGTGCCAGCAGCCCCTCTATATTCGAGCAGTACTTC.